These T cell receptor beta chains were read from a single sample in a study of CD8+ T cells in alopecia areata. This table comes from immunoSEQ multiplex PCR, and its TCRdb copy is limited to in-frame clones, with some not included. The table lists roughly 150,000 clones, 55% of them singletons. The sequencing sample was made of CD4+ T cells sorted from blood. These receptors were obtained from a human donor in good health. CDR3s include the opening cysteine and the closing phenylalanine or tryptophan. The D gene is left open where the match is weak. Part of the rows lack a size; the others show once, few, many or a class for expanded clones.

abundance,d_gene,v_gene,j_gene,CDR3nt,CDR3aa
few,TRBD1,TRBV5-4,TRBJ1-2,TGTGCCAGCAGTAAGACAGGGGATAACTATGGCTACACCTTC,CASSKTGDNYGYTF
-,-,TRBV4-1,TRBJ1-2,TGCGCCAGCAGCCAGGGGGAGACCAAACCCTATGGCTACACCTTC,CASSQGETKPYGYTF
once,-,TRBV18,TRBJ2-1,TGTGCCAGCTCACCTCCCATCCAGGGCGGGTACAATGAGCAGTTCTTC,CASSPPIQGGYNEQFF
few,-,TRBV5-1,TRBJ1-1,TGCGCCAGCAGCTATGACTTTCCGCAGGGTGAAGCTTTCTTT,CASSYDFPQGEAFF
few,-,TRBV7-2,TRBJ2-3,TGTGCCAGCAGCTTAGGAACCACAGATACGCAGTATTTT,CASSLGTTDTQYF
-,-,TRBV28,TRBJ2-3,TGTGCCAGCAGTTTAGGTACACCAAGCACAGATACGCAGTATTTT,CASSLGTPSTDTQYF
-,-,TRBV15,TRBJ1-4,TGTGCCACCAGCAGAGATCTAGACGGAGCAACTAATGAAAAACTGTTTTTT,CATSRDLDGATNEKLFF
-,TRBD1,TRBV6-5,TRBJ1-1,TGTGCCAGCTCAACAGGGGGGGCAGCTTTCTTT,CASSTGGAAFF
-,-,TRBV5-1,TRBJ2-7,TGCGCCAGCAGCTTCTCGGGGGATCACGAGCAGTACTTC,CASSFSGDHEQYF
few,-,TRBV27,TRBJ2-7,TGTGCCAGCAGTCCGCTCCGGGGCGAGCAGTACTTC,CASSPLRGEQYF
once,-,TRBV30,TRBJ2-3,TGTGCCTGGAGCCCAAAAGATACGCAGTATTTT,CAWSPKDTQYF
-,-,TRBV5-6,TRBJ2-5,TGTGCCAGCAGCTACAACGACGGGCCGGAGACCCAGTACTTC,CASSYNDGPETQYF
-,TRBD1,TRBV30,TRBJ1-5,TGTGCCTGGAGCAGGGGGGCAGGTAGCAATCAGCCCCAGCATTTT,CAWSRGAGSNQPQHF
-,-,TRBV7-8,TRBJ2-2,TGTGCCAGCAGCTTAGTTGGGGAGATGGAGCTGTTTTTT,CASSLVGEMELFF
-,TRBD1,TRBV5-6,TRBJ2-5,TGTGCCAGCAGCTCAGGGACAGGGGAAGAGACCCAGTACTTC,CASSSGTGEETQYF
once,-,TRBV15,TRBJ1-5,TGTGCCACCAGCAGAGATTCTCAGGGGCGCAATCAGCCCCAGCATTTT,CATSRDSQGRNQPQHF
-,-,TRBV27,TRBJ2-7,TGTGCCAGCAGTTCCTATAGGGATTTCCACGAGCAGTACTTC,CASSSYRDFHEQYF
-,-,TRBV29-1,TRBJ2-1,TGCAGCCCGGGACTTGCCGGTGAGCAGTTCTTC,CSPGLAGEQFF
-,-,TRBV5-1,TRBJ2-5,TGCGCCAGCAGCTTGATTGGGGAAAGGGAAGAGACCCAGTACTTC,CASSLIGEREETQYF
-,-,TRBV5-6,TRBJ1-5,TGTGCCAGCAGCTTGGACGGGGGGGAGTATCAGCCCCAGCATTTT,CASSLDGGEYQPQHF
-,TRBD2,TRBV6-5,TRBJ2-7,TGTGCCAGCAGGCGCACTAGCGGCGAGCAGTACTTC,CASRRTSGEQYF
few,-,TRBV6-6,TRBJ2-1,TGTGCCAGCAGTTACTCGATGGGGACTGAGCAGTTCTTC,CASSYSMGTEQFF
-,-,TRBV4-1,TRBJ2-5,TGCGCCAGCAGCCAAGATATAACAGCAGGAGAGACCCAGTACTTC,CASSQDITAGETQYF
few,TRBD2,TRBV29-1,TRBJ2-5,TGCAGCGTTGAAGATGGGGTTAGCGGGAGGATCGGGCCTAAAGAGACCCAGTACTTC,CSVEDGVSGRIGPKETQYF
-,-,TRBV30,TRBJ2-2,TGTGCCTGGACAAGTCGCACCGGGGAGCTGTTTTTT,CAWTSRTGELFF
few,-,TRBV30,TRBJ1-1,TGTGCCTGGAGTCCTAAGACAGAGGGGAGCACTGAAGCTTTCTTT,CAWSPKTEGSTEAFF
-,-,TRBV7-8,TRBJ2-5,TGTGCCAGCAGCTCCCGTAGGAGGTGGGAAGAGACCCAGTACTTC,CASSSRRRWEETQYF
-,TRBD2,TRBV5-6,TRBJ2-2,TGTGCCAGCACACTACGACGGGAGGGCCGCACCGGGGAGCTGTTTTTT,CASTLRREGRTGELFF
-,-,TRBV30,TRBJ2-1,TGTGCCTGGAAAGCCGGGGCCCATGAGCAGTTCTTC,CAWKAGAHEQFF
-,-,TRBV30,TRBJ1-2,TGTGCCTGGAGTTGGACGGGACGCGAGGGCTACACCTTC,CAWSWTGREGYTF
-,TRBD2,TRBV5-8,TRBJ2-3,TGTGCCAGCAGCTTGGAGCGGGAGGGTTCAGATACGCAGTATTTT,CASSLEREGSDTQYF
few,-,TRBV27,TRBJ1-3,TGTGCCAGCAGTTTGTTGGGAAACACCATATATTTT,CASSLLGNTIYF
-,TRBD2,TRBV30,TRBJ2-7,TGTGCCTGGTGTCGGGGGGGCGGCTACGAGCAGTACTTC,CAWCRGGGYEQYF
-,-,TRBV2,TRBJ2-3,TGTGCCAGCAGAGAGGCAGATACGCAGTATTTT,CASREADTQYF
few,-,TRBV29-1,TRBJ1-1,TGCAGCGTTGGAAGGGGCACTGAAGCTTTCTTT,CSVGRGTEAFF
-,TRBD2,TRBV29-1,TRBJ2-5,TGCAGCGTTGAAGGGACTAGCGGGGGAAGGTACCAAGAGACCCAGTACTTC,CSVEGTSGGRYQETQYF
-,-,TRBV11-2,TRBJ2-5,TGTGCCAGCAGCTTAGGGTCTTTGGAGACCCAGTACTTC,CASSLGSLETQYF
few,-,TRBV6-5,TRBJ2-3,TGTGCCAGCAGTTTTGCAGATACGCAGTATTTT,CASSFADTQYF
-,-,TRBV27,TRBJ2-1,TGTGCCAGCAGTTTGTTTCAGGGGAGGTACAATGAGCAGTTCTTC,CASSLFQGRYNEQFF
-,-,TRBV13,TRBJ1-1,TGTGCCAGCAGCCTCAGGGGTTCCGCTGAAGCTTTCTTT,CASSLRGSAEAFF
-,-,TRBV29-1,TRBJ1-1,TGCAGCGTGGCGACGGTCCTGGGCACTGAAGCTTTCTTT,CSVATVLGTEAFF
-,-,TRBV5-1,TRBJ2-3,TGCGCCAGCAGCTTACCCGGGAGCACAGATACGCAGTATTTT,CASSLPGSTDTQYF
-,-,TRBV4-1,TRBJ2-1,TGCGCCAGCAGCCAAGATCGCCTGAGCTCCTACAATGAGCAGTTCTTC,CASSQDRLSSYNEQFF
-,-,TRBV7-6,TRBJ2-6,TGTGCCAGCAGTTTTGGTGTCTCTGGGGCCAACGTCCTGACTTTC,CASSFGVSGANVLTF
-,-,TRBV9,TRBJ2-7,TGTGCCAGCAGCGCTCAGAGTGCCTACGAGCAGTACTTC,CASSAQSAYEQYF
once,-,TRBV4-1,TRBJ2-1,TGCGCCAGCAGCCAAACAAGGGTCGACCATGAGCAGTTCTTC,CASSQTRVDHEQFF
-,TRBD1,TRBV11-2,TRBJ2-3,TGTGCCAGCAGCTTCGGACAGGGTAACACAGATACGCAGTATTTT,CASSFGQGNTDTQYF
-,TRBD2,TRBV4-1,TRBJ2-3,TGCGCCAGCAGCCAAGGTGAACTAGCGGGCGCCTCCACAGATACGCAGTATTTT,CASSQGELAGASTDTQYF
few,-,TRBV27,TRBJ1-2,TGTGCCAGCACCGGGGTCCGAGGGGGATTACGGGGCTACACCTTC,CASTGVRGGLRGYTF
-,TRBD1,TRBV29-1,TRBJ2-7,TGCAGCGTTGAAGGGACAGGGGGGGGAGTCGGCCACGAGCAGTACTTC,CSVEGTGGGVGHEQYF
-,-,TRBV7-3,TRBJ2-7,TGTGCCAGCAGCTTAACGCTGGGACCGACCTACGAGCAGTACTTC,CASSLTLGPTYEQYF
-,-,TRBV9,TRBJ1-2,TGTGCCAGCACCCTGGGTCCTGGTGAAGGGGGCTACACCTTC,CASTLGPGEGGYTF
few,-,TRBV7-9,TRBJ1-5,TGTGCCAGCAGCTTAGGTGGCGCTGCGGGACAGCCCCAGCATTTT,CASSLGGAAGQPQHF
few,-,TRBV29-1,TRBJ2-3,TGCAGCGGACAACCGGGACCTCCCACAGATACGCAGTATTTT,CSGQPGPPTDTQYF
few,-,TRBV7-9,TRBJ1-5,TGTGCCAGCAGCTTAGGTCCACGGCAGGGCAATCAGCCCCAGCATTTT,CASSLGPRQGNQPQHF
few,-,TRBV5-1,TRBJ2-4,TGCGCCAGCAGCTCATCAGAGTCCATTCAGTACTTC,CASSSSESIQYF
-,TRBD2,TRBV15,TRBJ2-1,TGTGCCACCAGCAGATCCGTTCTAGCGGGGGCTGGCAATGAGCAGTTCTTC,CATSRSVLAGAGNEQFF